Listed below are T cell receptor beta chains from one sample, sequenced in a study of blood T cell repertoires in COVID-19. Produced via immunoSEQ multiplex PCR; TCRdb's table is partial and in-frame only. The sample has approximately 200,000 clones; roughly four fifths are singletons. The sequenced sample consisted of PBMCs or T cells enriched from blood (not recorded which). The receptors here all came from a man in his forties who had recovered from COVID-19. Each CDR3 is given with its conserved first and last residue. The order of the fields is D gene, clone size, V gene, J gene, CDR3 DNA, CDR3 protein. D genes are given only for firm matches. Clone size is stated in some rows and not others, as once, few, many or a class when expanded.

TRBD1,once,TRBV2,TRBJ2-7,TGTGCCAGCAGACCCGGGACAGGGCTATCCTACGAGCAGTACTTC,CASRPGTGLSYEQYF
.,.,TRBV12-3/TRBV12-4,TRBJ2-1,TGTGCCAGCAAACATTTGGATGAGCAGTTCTTC,CASKHLDEQFF
.,.,TRBV7-8,TRBJ1-2,TGTGCCAGCAGCGTGGACCTACAGGGAAACTATGGCTACACCTTC,CASSVDLQGNYGYTF
.,.,TRBV3-1/TRBV3-2,TRBJ2-3,TGTGCCAGCAGCCAAGGAATAGCGACAGATACGCAGTATTTT,CASSQGIATDTQYF
.,.,TRBV5-1,TRBJ1-2,TGCGCCAGCAGCTCGGAGGGCAGGGCTCCCTATGGCTACACCTTC,CASSSEGRAPYGYTF
TRBD1,.,TRBV2,TRBJ1-2,TGTGCCAGCAGTGCCGGACAGGGCGACTATGGCTACACCTTC,CASSAGQGDYGYTF
.,.,TRBV19,TRBJ1-1,TGTGCCAGTAGCAACATTGCAGTAAAAGCTTTCTTT,CASSNIAVKAFF
TRBD1,few,TRBV6-5,TRBJ1-2,TGTGCCAGCAGTAGGGGACAGGGGAACTATGGCTACACCTTC,CASSRGQGNYGYTF
.,few,TRBV6-6,TRBJ2-3,TGTGCCAGCAGCACCTCGGGGTGGGATACGCAGTATTTT,CASSTSGWDTQYF
TRBD1,few,TRBV29-1,TRBJ1-1,TGCAGCGTGGACACAGGGGTAAACACTGAAGCTTTCTTT,CSVDTGVNTEAFF
TRBD1,.,TRBV5-8,TRBJ2-7,TGTGCCAGCAGCTTTCCGGGACAGGGGGCCTACGAGCAGTACTTC,CASSFPGQGAYEQYF
TRBD1,.,TRBV5-8,TRBJ2-1,TGTGCCAGCAGCCCGGGGACAGACTACAATGAGCAGTTCTTC,CASSPGTDYNEQFF
TRBD2,.,TRBV5-5,TRBJ2-2,TGTGCCAGCAGCTTCGGACTAGCGGGGGGATTTTTCGGGGAGCTGTTTTTT,CASSFGLAGGFFGELFF
.,once,TRBV5-4,TRBJ2-3,TGTGCCAGCAGCTTACAGGGAGCAGATACGCAGTATTTT,CASSLQGADTQYF
TRBD2,once,TRBV6-5,TRBJ2-1,TGTGCCAGCAGTTACGGGGGGGGATTCTACAATGAGCAGTTCTTC,CASSYGGGFYNEQFF
.,.,TRBV19,TRBJ2-1,TGTGCCAGTAGTCCACAGTCTCAGGGAAAGTTCTTC,CASSPQSQGKFF
TRBD1,.,TRBV28,TRBJ2-7,TGTGCCAGCAGTCGCGGGACAGGGGGGACCTACGAGCAGTACTTC,CASSRGTGGTYEQYF
.,.,TRBV9,TRBJ1-6,TGTGCCAGCAGCGTAGACCCAGGACTAAATTCACCCCTCCACTTT,CASSVDPGLNSPLHF
.,.,TRBV7-2,TRBJ1-1,TGTGCCAGCAGCCCTAGGTTGAACACTGAAGCTTTCTTT,CASSPRLNTEAFF
.,.,TRBV9,TRBJ2-2,TGTGCCAGCCGGGGAGTCGGGGAGCTGTTTTTT,CASRGVGELFF
TRBD2,once,TRBV12-3/TRBV12-4,TRBJ2-5,TGTGCCAGCAGTTTTAGCGGGCAAGAGACCCAGTACTTC,CASSFSGQETQYF
.,.,TRBV29-1,TRBJ1-2,TGCAGCGTTGAAGAGAGAGCTGTCTATGGCTACACCTTC,CSVEERAVYGYTF
TRBD1,.,TRBV7-2,TRBJ1-2,TGTGCCAGCAGCTCGTACAGGGGGCAGAACTATGGCTACACCTTC,CASSSYRGQNYGYTF
TRBD1,.,TRBV24-1,TRBJ2-6,TGTGCCACCAGTGATGGGACAGGGGGCTCTGGGGCCAACGTCCTGACTTTC,CATSDGTGGSGANVLTF
.,.,TRBV7-2,TRBJ1-1,TGTGCCAGCAGCTATTCCCGGAACACTGAAGCTTTCTTT,CASSYSRNTEAFF
.,.,TRBV4-1,TRBJ1-5,TGCGCCAGCAGCCTCACCGGAGGGGCGGCTGGTCAGCCCCAGCATTTT,CASSLTGGAAGQPQHF
.,once,TRBV28,TRBJ1-1,TGTGCCAGCAGTTTAGAGGCAGTACGTGAAGCTTTCTTT,CASSLEAVREAFF